This T cell receptor beta chain stems from a study of long-term antiretroviral therapy in people with HIV. Samples were assayed with immunoSEQ v3.0 at survey level. Sequencing targeted roughly 35,000-50,000 T-cell genomes per sample. Assay: immunoSEQ multiplex PCR; the TCRdb copy retains only in-frame clones and omits some. The table lists fewer than 15,000 clones, 79% of them singletons. V gave up 6 bases and J gave up 4 bases, with 9 bases separating them. The germline V gene has CDR1 MNHNS and CDR2 SASEGT. This CDR3 spans 12 amino acids. This specimen consisted of unsorted PBMCs, obtained 0.8 years before starting antiretroviral therapy. The chain joins TRBV6-1 to TRBJ1-1; D call uncertain. This receptor was identified in a woman in her forties with HIV. The CDR3: CASSFLPTEAFF. The DNA of the CDR3 is TGTGCCAGCAGCTTCCTTCCCACTGAAGCTTTCTTT.